This T cell receptor (beta chain) is drawn from a study of cytomegalovirus exposure and HLA in healthy donors. Study context: Inside one of the first data releases sat about 85 million unique TCRs taken from HLA-typed donors.

In regard to this clone: What it recognizes is unknown.

PCR employed 60 Vbeta and 13 Jbeta primers. Clones were read by immunoSEQ multiplex PCR, and TCRdb kept only the in-frame ones, dropping some. This table holds 150,000 to 200,000 clones, around three quarters found once. All donors participated as healthy donors of bone marrow. Study-wide points: Sequencing likely caused a cluster of highly shared sequence variants.

Sequencing was carried out using PBMCs. The clonotype comes from a man in his forties in good health and CMV-seropositive.

In DNA form, the CDR3 reads TGCGCCAGCAGTCCCATGGGGGGGGGATACAATGAGCAGTTCTTC. This encodes CASSPMGGGYNEQFF. The J gene is TRBJ2-1, the V gene TRBV4-3; 7 nucleotides align to TRBD2. The CDR3 is made up of 15 amino acids. Germline CDR1 reads LGHNA; CDR2 reads YSLEER. The trim removed 6 bases at V and 4 bases at J, leaving 9 bases unmatched.